This T cell receptor (beta chain) was observed in a study of cytomegalovirus exposure and HLA in healthy donors. The overall study: Earlier sequencing of 150 million to 200 million T cells yielded approximately 120 million unique TCR beta sequences.

Worth noting for this clone: Antigen specificity is unknown.

Trimming stripped 0 bases from V and 0 bases from J, with 8 bases between. CDR3 length: 15 residues. Germline V lookup: CDR1 SGHTA, CDR2 FQGTGA. General study findings and limits: A missense DCLRE1C variant was associated with V- and J-gene trimming of TCR beta chains in a later analysis, and an independent cohort replicated the association. Clonal expansion, a later analysis showed, was greater in HLA-associated TCR beta chains than in equally common others.

The PCR employed 60 Vbeta primers together with 13 Jbeta primers. The assay was immunoSEQ multiplex PCR, and TCRdb's table has in-frame clones only and misses some. The repertoire has about 190,000 clones, 84% of them found once; the top ten carry about 0.24%. The sequence was collected from a boy between 10 and 17 years old in good health and CMV-seronegative. Material for sequencing was PBMCs. The chain is built from TRBV7-3 and TRBJ1-1; weak D call: TRBD1 (5 bases). The CDR3 sequence: CASSLTGEVNTEAFF. The DNA for the CDR3 is TGTGCCAGCAGCTTAACGGGGGAGGTGAACACTGAAGCTTTCTTT. The full variable domain, in which reference TRBV7-3 and TRBJ1-1 provide the parts outside the CDR3, is GAGVSQTPSNKVTEKGKYVELRCDPISGHTALYWYRQSLGQGPEFLIYFQGTGAADDSGLPNDRFFAVRPEGSVSTLKIQRTERGDSAVYLCASSLTGEVNTEAFFGQGTRLTVV.